The rows below give T cell receptor beta chains drawn from one sample of a study of shared clonotypes between healthy human individuals. TCRdb keeps only in-frame clones here, not all; method: immunoSEQ multiplex PCR. The sample has some 1,900,000 clones, about 95% seen once; the top ten hold around 1%. Sample: naive CD8+ T cells sorted from blood. These receptors were taken from a man aged 18 to 29 in good health. The CDR3 runs from the conserved cysteine through the conserved F or W. The order of the fields is CDR3 length, J gene, V gene, CDR3 protein.

13 TRBJ2-3 TRBV4-1 CASSQSVGDTQYF
13 TRBJ2-1 TRBV6-5 CASSRDTYNEQFF
16 TRBJ2-7 TRBV7-8 CASSLAGGMGWYEQYF
13 TRBJ2-1 TRBV9 CASSDSSYNEQFF
14 TRBJ2-1 TRBV6-6 CASSMATSGSMQFF
13 TRBJ2-7 TRBV5-4 CASSWDRSHEQYF
16 TRBJ2-7 TRBV4-1 CASSSGGGPFSYEQYF
14 TRBJ1-5 TRBV28 CASKQDYSNQPQHF
17 TRBJ2-1 TRBV5-4 CASSLGLAGLRANEQFF
16 TRBJ2-7 TRBV6-5 CASSSPQPGGIYEQYF
17 TRBJ1-1 TRBV7-9 CASSLPQQGAVNTEAFF
15 TRBJ2-7 TRBV6-5 CASSYSRGRPYEQYF
14 TRBJ1-1 TRBV18 CASSSSRDRLEAFF
13 TRBJ1-2 TRBV5-6 CASSFDANYGYTF
16 TRBJ2-1 TRBV5-1 CASSLDGGSSYNEQFF
14 TRBJ2-7 TRBV7-9 CASSLPRVSYEQYF
15 TRBJ1-2 TRBV4-1 CASSQVSRLGYGYTF
16 TRBJ1-5 TRBV2 CASGYGTGSGNQPQHF